This T cell receptor (beta chain) was recorded in a study of cytomegalovirus exposure and HLA in healthy donors. The CDR3 is 17 amino acids. V trimming: 1 base; J trimming: 4 bases; junction bases outside the gene matches: 11. Germline lookup yields CDR1 SEHNR and CDR2 FQNEAQ (reference sequence). A multiplex PCR was run with 60 Vbeta primers and 13 Jbeta primers. Measured with immunoSEQ multiplex PCR; TCRdb has only the in-frame clones, and not every one. The sample has some 120,000 clones; around 70% are singletons. The sample taken for sequencing was PBMCs. This sequence joins TRBV7-9 and TRBJ1-1, with 8 bases matching TRBD1. This clonotype was sampled from a man aged 25 to 40 in good health and CMV-seropositive. The CDR3, as DNA: TGTGCCAGCAGCTTAGAAGGGTCTAACAGGGGGTTCACTGAAGCTTTCTTT. It yields the protein CASSLEGSNRGFTEAFF.